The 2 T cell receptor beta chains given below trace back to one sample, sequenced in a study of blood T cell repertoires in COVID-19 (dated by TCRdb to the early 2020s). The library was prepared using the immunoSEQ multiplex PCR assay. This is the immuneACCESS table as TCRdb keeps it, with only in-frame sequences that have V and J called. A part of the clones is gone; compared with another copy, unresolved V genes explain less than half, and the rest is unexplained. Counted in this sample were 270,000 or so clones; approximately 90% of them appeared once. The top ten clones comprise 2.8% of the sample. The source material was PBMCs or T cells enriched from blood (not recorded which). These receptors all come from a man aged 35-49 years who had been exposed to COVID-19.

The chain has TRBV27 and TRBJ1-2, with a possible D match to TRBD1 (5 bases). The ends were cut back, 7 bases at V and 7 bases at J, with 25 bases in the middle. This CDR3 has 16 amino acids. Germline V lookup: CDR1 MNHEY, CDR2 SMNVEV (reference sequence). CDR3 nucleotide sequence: TGTGCCAGCAATACCCTAAAGGGGCGGAACCTAACTGGCTACACCTTC. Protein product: CASNTLKGRNLTGYTF.

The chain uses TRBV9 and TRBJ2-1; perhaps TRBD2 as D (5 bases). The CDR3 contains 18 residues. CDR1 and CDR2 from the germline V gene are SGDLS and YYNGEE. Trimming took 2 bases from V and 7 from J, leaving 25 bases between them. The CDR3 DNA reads TGTGCCAGCAGCGTTACGACGGCGGGTGCTCACCGCGGGAATGAGCAGTTCTTC. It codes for CASSVTTAGAHRGNEQFF.